A selection of T cell receptor beta chains follows, all from one sample in a study of technical replicates of blood from a few donors. Produced via immunoSEQ multiplex PCR; TCRdb's table is partial and in-frame only. The sample contains 74,000 or so clones, around 96% of which appear only once. Sequencing was done on a sample of T cells isolated from PBMCs. The receptors shown here come from a human donor in good health. CDR3s include the opening cysteine and the closing phenylalanine or tryptophan. A D gene is named only where the DNA matches it firmly. Rows may omit the clone size; those that give it use once, few, many or a size class.

abundance: NA; v_gene: TRBV19; j_gene: TRBJ1-5; len: 15; d_gene: NA; CDR3nt: TGTGCCAGTAGTTTTCAGGGGAAGGTCCATCAGCCCCAGCATTTT; CDR3aa: CASSFQGKVHQPQHF
abundance: NA; v_gene: TRBV5-8; j_gene: TRBJ2-1; len: 15; d_gene: TRBD1; CDR3nt: TGTGCCAGCAGCTGGGGGACAGGGAGGGGCAATGAGCAGTTCTTC; CDR3aa: CASSWGTGRGNEQFF
abundance: NA; v_gene: TRBV9; j_gene: TRBJ1-3; len: 15; d_gene: NA; CDR3nt: TGTGCCAGCAGCGTAGACCCCAGCTCTGGAAACACCATATATTTT; CDR3aa: CASSVDPSSGNTIYF
abundance: NA; v_gene: TRBV6-5; j_gene: TRBJ2-3; len: 15; d_gene: NA; CDR3nt: TGTGCCAGCAGTTACTCGGTGACAGTCACAGATACGCAGTATTTT; CDR3aa: CASSYSVTVTDTQYF
abundance: NA; v_gene: TRBV18; j_gene: TRBJ1-2; len: 15; d_gene: NA; CDR3nt: TGTGCCAGCTCACCAGGGGAGTCCATCAACTATGGCTACACCTTC; CDR3aa: CASSPGESINYGYTF
abundance: NA; v_gene: TRBV28; j_gene: TRBJ2-7; len: 13; d_gene: TRBD1; CDR3nt: TGTGCCAGCAGTCCGGGACAGTCTCACGAGCAGTACTTC; CDR3aa: CASSPGQSHEQYF
abundance: NA; v_gene: TRBV7-2; j_gene: TRBJ2-7; len: 11; d_gene: NA; CDR3nt: TGTGCCAGCAGTCCCGCCTACGAGCAGTACTTC; CDR3aa: CASSPAYEQYF
abundance: NA; v_gene: TRBV7-9; j_gene: TRBJ1-5; len: 13; d_gene: NA; CDR3nt: TGTGCCAGCAGCCGGAACAGGGACCAGCCCCAGCATTTT; CDR3aa: CASSRNRDQPQHF
abundance: once; v_gene: TRBV9; j_gene: TRBJ2-6; len: 14; d_gene: NA; CDR3nt: TGTGCCAGCAGCGTATCGTCTGGGGCCAACGTCCTGACTTTC; CDR3aa: CASSVSSGANVLTF
abundance: NA; v_gene: TRBV28; j_gene: TRBJ1-2; len: 13; d_gene: NA; CDR3nt: TGTGCCAGCAGTTCACAAATAAACTATGGCTACACCTTC; CDR3aa: CASSSQINYGYTF
abundance: NA; v_gene: TRBV18; j_gene: TRBJ1-4; len: 14; d_gene: TRBD1; CDR3nt: TGTGCCAGCTCACCACAACAGGGGAATGAAAAACTGTTTTTT; CDR3aa: CASSPQQGNEKLFF
abundance: NA; v_gene: TRBV5-6; j_gene: TRBJ1-2; len: 14; d_gene: NA; CDR3nt: TGTGCCAGCAGCTTGGACCCAACAGACTATGGCTACACCTTC; CDR3aa: CASSLDPTDYGYTF
abundance: NA; v_gene: TRBV7-6; j_gene: TRBJ1-2; len: 16; d_gene: TRBD1; CDR3nt: TGTGCCAGCAGCTCAGGGACAGGGGCTTCGAGCTATGGCTACACCTTC; CDR3aa: CASSSGTGASSYGYTF
abundance: NA; v_gene: TRBV7-7; j_gene: TRBJ2-2; len: 13; d_gene: NA; CDR3nt: TGTGCCAGCAGCCACAGGGTGAACGGGGAGCTGTTTTTT; CDR3aa: CASSHRVNGELFF
abundance: NA; v_gene: TRBV21-1; j_gene: TRBJ2-5; len: 18; d_gene: NA; CDR3nt: TGTGCCAGCAGCAATGATAGGACTAGCGGGAGGGCCGTTGAGACCCAGTACTTC; CDR3aa: CASSNDRTSGRAVETQYF
abundance: NA; v_gene: TRBV19; j_gene: TRBJ1-2; len: 13; d_gene: NA; CDR3nt: TGTGCCAGTACGCCTCCCGACAGTTATGGCTACACCTTC; CDR3aa: CASTPPDSYGYTF
abundance: NA; v_gene: TRBV15; j_gene: TRBJ2-7; len: 20; d_gene: NA; CDR3nt: TGTGCCACCAGCAGAGATCTGGACTGGGGTTCTGCCCGATTATCCTACGAGCAGTACTTC; CDR3aa: CATSRDLDWGSARLSYEQYF
abundance: NA; v_gene: TRBV7-2; j_gene: TRBJ2-6; len: 16; d_gene: NA; CDR3nt: TGTGCCAGCAGCCCGTGGGGGGACTCTGGGGCCAACGTCCTGACTTTC; CDR3aa: CASSPWGDSGANVLTF
abundance: NA; v_gene: TRBV4-3; j_gene: TRBJ2-1; len: 15; d_gene: TRBD2; CDR3nt: TGCGCCAGCAGCCAGGATAGCGGGAGACGGGGTGAGCAGTTCTTC; CDR3aa: CASSQDSGRRGEQFF
abundance: NA; v_gene: TRBV4-1; j_gene: TRBJ2-7; len: 16; d_gene: TRBD2; CDR3nt: TGCGCCAGCAGCCAAGATTGGAGCGGGAGGGGCTACGAGCAGTACTTC; CDR3aa: CASSQDWSGRGYEQYF
abundance: NA; v_gene: TRBV2; j_gene: TRBJ2-1; len: 14; d_gene: TRBD2; CDR3nt: TGTGCCAGCATTCGGACTAGCGGGAGCTATGAGCAGTTCTTC; CDR3aa: CASIRTSGSYEQFF
abundance: NA; v_gene: TRBV19; j_gene: TRBJ1-5; len: 13; d_gene: NA; CDR3nt: TGTGCCAGTAATGGCAGGGGTAATCAGCCCCAGCATTTT; CDR3aa: CASNGRGNQPQHF
abundance: NA; v_gene: TRBV14; j_gene: TRBJ2-1; len: 18; d_gene: NA; CDR3nt: TGTGCCAGCAGCCAAGGAATGGATCTAGAAACTTTCTACAATGAGCAGTTCTTC; CDR3aa: CASSQGMDLETFYNEQFF
abundance: NA; v_gene: TRBV11-2; j_gene: TRBJ2-7; len: 17; d_gene: NA; CDR3nt: TGTGCCAGCAGCTTAGCCGGGGAGCAACAGCGAGACTACGAGCAGTACTTC; CDR3aa: CASSLAGEQQRDYEQYF
abundance: NA; v_gene: TRBV14; j_gene: TRBJ2-3; len: 14; d_gene: TRBD1; CDR3nt: TGTGCCAGCAGCCTACAGGGGAACACAGATACGCAGTATTTT; CDR3aa: CASSLQGNTDTQYF
abundance: once; v_gene: TRBV5-4; j_gene: TRBJ2-3; len: 18; d_gene: TRBD2; CDR3nt: TGTGCCAGCAGCCCCCAGGGACTAGCGGGAGAGGGCGCAGATACGCAGTATTTT; CDR3aa: CASSPQGLAGEGADTQYF
abundance: NA; v_gene: TRBV5-6; j_gene: TRBJ2-2; len: 19; d_gene: TRBD2; CDR3nt: TGTGCCAGCAGCTTGGAAACACCTCTAGCGGGAGTTTTATCCGGGGAGCTGTTTTTT; CDR3aa: CASSLETPLAGVLSGELFF
abundance: NA; v_gene: TRBV5-4; j_gene: TRBJ1-1; len: 15; d_gene: TRBD1; CDR3nt: TGTGCCAGCAGCTATCGGGACAGGGGGAACACTGAAGCTTTCTTT; CDR3aa: CASSYRDRGNTEAFF
abundance: NA; v_gene: TRBV7-3; j_gene: TRBJ2-1; len: 15; d_gene: TRBD2; CDR3nt: TGTGCCAGCAGCCCGACTAGCGGGAATGACAATGAGCAGTTCTTC; CDR3aa: CASSPTSGNDNEQFF
abundance: NA; v_gene: TRBV12-5; j_gene: TRBJ2-1; len: 18; d_gene: TRBD1; CDR3nt: TGTGCTAGTGGTTTGGCCTTTTCGGGACAGGGTAGTTTGGATGAGCAGTTCTTC; CDR3aa: CASGLAFSGQGSLDEQFF
abundance: NA; v_gene: TRBV30; j_gene: TRBJ1-1; len: 14; d_gene: NA; CDR3nt: TGTGCCTGGAGGAGGGCAGACGTGAACACTGAAGCTTTCTTT; CDR3aa: CAWRRADVNTEAFF
abundance: NA; v_gene: TRBV2; j_gene: TRBJ1-1; len: 15; d_gene: NA; CDR3nt: TGTGCCAGCAGTTTTAGAGCCCTCGAGAACACTGAAGCTTTCTTT; CDR3aa: CASSFRALENTEAFF
abundance: NA; v_gene: TRBV25-1; j_gene: TRBJ2-7; len: 12; d_gene: NA; CDR3nt: TGTGCCAGCAGGGGGCAGGGCCACGAGCAGTACTTC; CDR3aa: CASRGQGHEQYF
abundance: NA; v_gene: TRBV11-2; j_gene: TRBJ2-5; len: 16; d_gene: TRBD1; CDR3nt: TGTGCCAGCAGCTGGGGGACAGGGGCAGTAGGAGAGACCCAGTACTTC; CDR3aa: CASSWGTGAVGETQYF
abundance: once; v_gene: TRBV19; j_gene: TRBJ1-5; len: 17; d_gene: TRBD1; CDR3nt: TGTGCCAGCCAATCAGCAGGGACAGGGCTGCTATGGCAGCCCCAGCATTTT; CDR3aa: CASQSAGTGLLWQPQHF
abundance: once; v_gene: TRBV6-5; j_gene: TRBJ1-4; len: 15; d_gene: NA; CDR3nt: TGTGCCAGCAGTCAGGGACTTGCAACTAATGAAAAACTGTTTTTT; CDR3aa: CASSQGLATNEKLFF
abundance: NA; v_gene: TRBV28; j_gene: TRBJ2-2; len: 14; d_gene: TRBD2; CDR3nt: TGTGCCGGGCTTGGGGCGGGAGCCACCGGGGAGCTGTTTTTT; CDR3aa: CAGLGAGATGELFF
abundance: NA; v_gene: TRBV5-4; j_gene: TRBJ2-5; len: 12; d_gene: NA; CDR3nt: TGTGCCAGCAGCTTGCTCCCCGAGACCCAGTACTTC; CDR3aa: CASSLLPETQYF
abundance: NA; v_gene: TRBV30; j_gene: TRBJ2-1; len: 11; d_gene: NA; CDR3nt: TGTGCCTGGGGGCTAGCGAATGAGCAGTTCTTC; CDR3aa: CAWGLANEQFF
abundance: NA; v_gene: TRBV6-5; j_gene: TRBJ2-2; len: 14; d_gene: NA; CDR3nt: TGTGCCGCCTCGGAGGGGGGGCACACCGGGGAGCTGTTTTTT; CDR3aa: CAASEGGHTGELFF
abundance: NA; v_gene: TRBV30; j_gene: TRBJ2-2; len: 12; d_gene: TRBD1; CDR3nt: TGTGCCGGGACAGTGAACACCGGGGAGCTGTTTTTT; CDR3aa: CAGTVNTGELFF
abundance: NA; v_gene: TRBV25-1; j_gene: TRBJ2-5; len: 15; d_gene: NA; CDR3nt: TGTGCCAGCAGCCTCTCACAGGGAACTGTGGAGACCCAGTACTTC; CDR3aa: CASSLSQGTVETQYF
abundance: NA; v_gene: TRBV28; j_gene: TRBJ1-4; len: 15; d_gene: NA; CDR3nt: TGTGCCAGCAGTCCAAACGGTGCAACTAATGAAAAACTGTTTTTT; CDR3aa: CASSPNGATNEKLFF
abundance: NA; v_gene: TRBV30; j_gene: TRBJ2-5; len: 12; d_gene: NA; CDR3nt: TGTGCCTTAAGGGCACGCGGGGAGACCCAGTACTTC; CDR3aa: CALRARGETQYF
abundance: once; v_gene: TRBV7-9; j_gene: TRBJ2-3; len: 15; d_gene: NA; CDR3nt: TGTGCCAGCAGCCCTAATGAAGCTAGCACAGATACGCAGTATTTT; CDR3aa: CASSPNEASTDTQYF
abundance: NA; v_gene: TRBV19; j_gene: TRBJ2-3; len: 12; d_gene: TRBD2; CDR3nt: TGTGCCAGTACGGGAGGGACAGATACGCAGTATTTT; CDR3aa: CASTGGTDTQYF
abundance: NA; v_gene: TRBV27; j_gene: TRBJ2-1; len: 13; d_gene: TRBD1; CDR3nt: TGTGCCAGCAGTTTGACAGGGTCGGGTGAGCAGTTCTTC; CDR3aa: CASSLTGSGEQFF
abundance: NA; v_gene: TRBV2; j_gene: TRBJ2-7; len: 11; d_gene: NA; CDR3nt: TGTGCCAGCAGTGGGCCCTACGAGCAGTACTTC; CDR3aa: CASSGPYEQYF
abundance: NA; v_gene: TRBV9; j_gene: TRBJ1-4; len: 15; d_gene: TRBD1; CDR3nt: TGTGCCAGCAGCTTACTACAGGGGTTAAATGAAAAACTGTTTTTT; CDR3aa: CASSLLQGLNEKLFF
abundance: once; v_gene: TRBV29-1; j_gene: TRBJ2-7; len: 16; d_gene: NA; CDR3nt: TGCAGCGTCGTTGGTCTAGCGGGACAGGATCTCTACGAGCAGTACTTC; CDR3aa: CSVVGLAGQDLYEQYF
abundance: NA; v_gene: TRBV7-9; j_gene: TRBJ1-1; len: 15; d_gene: TRBD1; CDR3nt: TGTGCCAGCAGCTTATTAGGCAGGGGGGACACTGAAGCTTTCTTT; CDR3aa: CASSLLGRGDTEAFF
abundance: NA; v_gene: TRBV7-2; j_gene: TRBJ2-7; len: 14; d_gene: TRBD1; CDR3nt: TGTGCCAGCAGCCCGGACAGGGTGAAGGACGAGCAGTACTTC; CDR3aa: CASSPDRVKDEQYF
abundance: once; v_gene: TRBV5-1; j_gene: TRBJ2-3; len: 16; d_gene: TRBD1; CDR3nt: TGCGCCAGCAACGCCGACGGGACAGCTAGCACAGATACGCAGTATTTT; CDR3aa: CASNADGTASTDTQYF
abundance: NA; v_gene: TRBV29-1; j_gene: TRBJ2-7; len: 13; d_gene: TRBD1; CDR3nt: TGCAGCGTTGTTCACAGGGGAACATACGAGCAGTACTTC; CDR3aa: CSVVHRGTYEQYF